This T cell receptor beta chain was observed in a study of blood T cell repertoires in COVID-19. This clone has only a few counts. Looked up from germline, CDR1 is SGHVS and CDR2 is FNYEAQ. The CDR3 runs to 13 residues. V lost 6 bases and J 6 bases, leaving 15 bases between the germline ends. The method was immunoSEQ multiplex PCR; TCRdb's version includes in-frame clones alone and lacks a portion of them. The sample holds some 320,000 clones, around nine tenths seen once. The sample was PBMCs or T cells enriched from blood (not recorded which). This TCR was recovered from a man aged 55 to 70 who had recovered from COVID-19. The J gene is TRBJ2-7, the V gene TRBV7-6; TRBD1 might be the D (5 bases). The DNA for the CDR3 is TGTGCCAGCAGTTCAAGACAGCAGGGCGAGCAGTACTTC. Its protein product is CASSSRQQGEQYF.